A selection of T cell receptor beta chains follows, all from one sample in a study of CD8+ T cells in alopecia areata. TCRdb's table, derived via immunoSEQ multiplex PCR, lists solely in-frame clones and lacks some. The sample records over 150,000 clones, less than 70% being singletons. The material was CD4+ T cells sorted from blood, obtained at week 24, from a patient treated with tofacitinib. These receptors were taken from a human donor with alopecia areata. Each CDR3 is given with its conserved first and last residue. The order of the fields is D gene, J gene, V gene, CDR3 length, clone size, CDR3 protein, CDR3 DNA. D genes are given only for firm matches. Expanded clones are given a class, and other clones once, few, many or no size at all.

TRBD1 | TRBJ2-1 | TRBV5-1 | 14 | NA | CASGPGTGYNEQFF | TGCGCCAGCGGTCCGGGGACAGGGTACAATGAGCAGTTCTTC
NA | TRBJ1-3 | TRBV30 | 14 | NA | CAWSLGGSGNTIYF | TGTGCCTGGTCCTTAGGGGGATCTGGAAACACCATATATTTT
NA | TRBJ2-3 | TRBV29-1 | 14 | NA | CSVERRGSTDTQYF | TGCAGCGTTGAACGTCGGGGCAGCACAGATACGCAGTATTTT
NA | TRBJ1-2 | TRBV29-1 | 13 | NA | CSVAAGANYGYTF | TGCAGCGTTGCGGCAGGGGCTAACTATGGCTACACCTTC
NA | TRBJ1-1 | TRBV2 | 13 | NA | CASGDTGNTEAFF | TGTGCCAGCGGGGACACCGGGAACACTGAAGCTTTCTTT
NA | TRBJ1-2 | TRBV30 | 13 | NA | CAWMRPPAGGYTF | TGTGCCTGGATGAGGCCTCCCGCGGGTGGCTACACCTTC
NA | TRBJ2-5 | TRBV12-5 | 13 | NA | CASGLGGQETQYF | TGTGCTAGTGGCCTCGGGGGCCAAGAGACCCAGTACTTC
TRBD1 | TRBJ2-3 | TRBV4-1 | 16 | NA | CASSQGTGGPVPPQYF | TGCGCCAGCAGCCAAGGAACAGGGGGCCCAGTCCCTCCGCAGTATTTT
NA | TRBJ1-5 | TRBV30 | 13 | NA | CAWSVGGDQPQHF | TGTGCCTGGAGTGTGGGTGGAGATCAGCCCCAGCATTTT
TRBD1 | TRBJ2-6 | TRBV29-1 | 15 | NA | CSAGQGSSGANVLTF | TGCAGCGCCGGACAGGGAAGCTCTGGGGCCAACGTCCTGACTTTC
NA | TRBJ1-2 | TRBV4-1 | 15 | NA | CASSQVPGFEYGYTF | TGCGCCAGCAGCCAAGTGCCCGGGTTCGAGTATGGCTACACCTTC
NA | TRBJ2-7 | TRBV30 | 14 | few | CAWTESRSSYEQYF | TGTGCCTGGACGGAATCTAGAAGCTCCTACGAGCAGTACTTC
NA | TRBJ2-3 | TRBV7-9 | 14 | NA | CASSRAQKTDTQYF | TGTGCCAGCAGCCGGGCCCAAAAAACAGATACGCAGTATTTT
TRBD1 | TRBJ1-4 | TRBV5-1 | 15 | few | CASSPGTGPGGKLFF | TGCGCCAGCAGTCCCGGGACAGGGCCCGGAGGAAAACTGTTTTTT
TRBD1 | TRBJ1-2 | TRBV19 | 14 | NA | CASSIRDRGGGYTF | TGTGCCAGTAGTATTCGGGACAGGGGCGGCGGCTACACCTTC
NA | TRBJ2-3 | TRBV29-1 | 12 | few | CSVGRSTDTQYF | TGCAGCGTGGGACGAAGCACAGATACGCAGTATTTT
NA | TRBJ1-5 | TRBV6-5 | 15 | few | CASSYGWDSNQPQHF | TGTGCCAGCAGTTACGGGTGGGACAGCAATCAGCCCCAGCATTTT
NA | TRBJ1-1 | TRBV2 | 12 | NA | CASALRNTEAFF | TGTGCCAGCGCACTCCGGAACACTGAAGCTTTCTTT
NA | TRBJ2-2 | TRBV2 | 15 | few | CASSEGGLGTGELFF | TGTGCCAGCAGTGAGGGGGGGCTGGGCACCGGGGAGCTGTTTTTT
NA | TRBJ2-5 | TRBV7-7 | 13 | NA | CASSLEVSETQYF | TGTGCTAGCAGCTTAGAAGTTTCGGAGACCCAGTACTTC
NA | TRBJ1-1 | TRBV5-1 | 17 | once | CASSLGPSGQRNTEAFF | TGCGCCAGCAGCTTGGGCCCCTCCGGACAGAGGAACACTGAAGCTTTCTTT
NA | TRBJ2-3 | TRBV5-8 | 15 | NA | CASSPLRAAPDTQYF | TGTGCCAGCAGCCCCCTTCGGGCAGCCCCAGATACGCAGTATTTT
NA | TRBJ2-2 | TRBV28 | 14 | few | CASRTARTFSELFF | TGTGCCAGCAGAACAGCCCGGACTTTCTCGGAGCTGTTTTTT
TRBD1 | TRBJ1-2 | TRBV7-9 | 15 | NA | CASSLGQGQGYGYTF | TGTGCCAGCAGCTTAGGACAGGGGCAGGGCTATGGCTACACCTTC
TRBD1 | TRBJ1-6 | TRBV5-6 | 17 | NA | CASSFLLRDRDNSPLHF | TGTGCCAGCAGCTTTCTTTTACGGGACAGGGATAATTCACCCCTCCACTTT
TRBD1 | TRBJ2-3 | TRBV10-3 | 14 | NA | CAISGTGATDTQYF | TGTGCCATCAGCGGGACAGGGGCTACAGATACGCAGTATTTT
NA | TRBJ2-1 | TRBV19 | 13 | NA | CASRLGGYNEQFF | TGTGCCAGCAGATTAGGAGGGTACAATGAGCAGTTCTTC
TRBD1 | TRBJ1-6 | TRBV30 | 20 | NA | CAWSAHEGTGGRSYNSPLHF | TGTGCCTGGAGTGCCCACGAGGGGACAGGGGGACGCTCCTATAATTCACCCCTCCACTTT
TRBD1 | TRBJ1-1 | TRBV7-9 | 16 | NA | CASSRRTGQGGTEAFF | TGTGCCAGCAGCCGTCGGACGGGACAGGGGGGAACTGAAGCTTTCTTT
TRBD2 | TRBJ2-1 | TRBV30 | 14 | NA | CAWSSTSGANEQFF | TGTGCCTGGAGTTCGACTAGCGGGGCCAATGAGCAGTTCTTC